These 10 T cell receptor beta chains share one sample of origin, sequenced in a study of shared clonotypes between healthy human individuals. The assay was immunoSEQ multiplex PCR, and TCRdb's table has in-frame clones only and misses some. The sample consists of more than 2,000,000 clones, approximately 90% of them appearing once. Input material: naive CD4+ T cells sorted from blood. Subset defined: CD45RA+ positively selected. The receptors stem from a man younger than 30 in good health.

Details on this clone: The CDR3 does not end in the conserved phenylalanine or tryptophan, so this is likely a read error. The V call is TRBV13, the J call TRBJ2-7; the match to TRBD1 covers 7 bases. Germline V gene sequence: CDR1 PRHDT, CDR2 FYEKMQ (reference sequence). V shed 5 bases, J shed 6 bases, and the junction held 10 bases outside the gene matches. The CDR3 is 14 amino acids. The CDR3 coding sequence is TGTGCCAGCAGCGCCCAGACAGGGATCGGCGAGCAGTACCTC. Residues: CASSAQTGIGEQYL.

The CDR3 region has the DNA TGCGCCAGCAGCCAAGGCGGGAGGGCCGCAGATACGCAGTATTTT. It codes for CASSQGGRAADTQYF. The rearrangement joins TRBV4-3 to TRBJ2-3; TRBD2 agrees at 9 bases. Germline V gene sequence: CDR1 LGHNA, CDR2 YSLEER. The CDR3 is 15 residues long. The V segment lost 1 base and the J segment 4 bases; nucleotides outside the gene matches: 3.

Worth noting for this clone: This same CDR3 is encoded by further DNA sequences in the sample. This sequence joins TRBV18 and TRBJ2-7; 12 bases match TRBD2. Germline CDR1 reads KGHSH; CDR2 reads LQKENI. The CDR3 consists of 15 residues. Trimming removed 2 bases from V and 2 bases from J; junction bases left unmatched: 1. CDR3: CASSPTSGGTYEQYF. The CDR3 nucleotides are TGTGCCAGCTCACCAACTAGCGGGGGGACCTACGAGCAGTACTTC.

The chain couples TRBV30 to TRBJ2-1, with D perhaps matching TRBD2 (5 bases). Per germline, CDR1 GTSNPN and CDR2 SVGIG (reference sequence). The CDR3 spans 15 residues. Trimming stripped 3 bases from V and 2 bases from J, with 14 bases between. The CDR3 spells CAWSRNAGTYNEQFF. In nucleotides, the CDR3 is TGTGCCTGGAGCCGTAACGCCGGGACCTACAATGAGCAGTTCTTC.

This chain links TRBV6-5 with TRBJ2-1; 11 nucleotides line up with TRBD2. Germline CDR1 and CDR2: MNHEY and SVGAGI. Trimming took 2 bases from V and 10 from J; bases not matched to a gene: 7. The length of the CDR3 is 15 residues. CDR3 residues: CASSYLSGRAAEQFF. The CDR3 coding sequence is TGTGCCAGCAGTTACCTTAGCGGGAGGGCGGCGGAGCAGTTCTTC.

This chain uses TRBV7-9 with TRBJ2-1; 14 nucleotides line up with TRBD2. This CDR3 is 17 amino acids long. V shed 5 bases and J 2 bases; nucleotides not matched to a gene: 5. Per germline, CDR1 SEHNR and CDR2 FQNEAQ (reference sequence). The CDR3 loop reads CASSPGLAGVTYNEQFF. The CDR3 DNA is TGTGCCAGCAGCCCGGGACTAGCGGGAGTCACCTACAATGAGCAGTTCTTC.

The chain uses TRBV7-2 and TRBJ2-7; tentative D call: TRBD2 (6 bases). Germline assignment: CDR1 SGHTA and CDR2 FQGNSA. There are 16 residues in the CDR3. The V end lost 5 bases, the J end lost 0 bases, and 17 bases lay between the germline ends. CDR3 sequence (DNA): TGTGCCAGCAGCCCGGCTGGCGGGAAATCCTCCTACGAGCAGTACTTC. Amino acid sequence: CASSPAGGKSSYEQYF.

This chain uses TRBV10-3 with TRBJ2-7; no definite D call. The CDR3 runs 16 residues. CDR1 is ENHRY, CDR2 SYGVKD, per germline. With 3 bases removed from V and 0 bases from J, the gap between germline ends came to 15 bases. CDR3 loop: CAISDIVTESSYEQYF. CDR3 sequence (DNA): TGTGCCATCAGTGATATCGTCACAGAAAGCTCCTACGAGCAGTACTTC.

This clone showed up just once. CDR3 coding DNA: TGTGCCAGCACCCTGACAGGGGGGAACACTGAAGCTTTCTTT. It translates to CASTLTGGNTEAFF. The chain links TRBV2 to TRBJ1-1; 9 bases fit TRBD1. Trimming cost V 7 bases and J 1 base; bases outside gene matches: 4. The CDR3 contains 14 residues. The germline V gene encodes CDR1 SNHLY and CDR2 FYNNEI.

This chain uses TRBV5-4 with TRBJ2-4; D perhaps matches TRBD1 (6 bases). Germline V lookup: CDR1 SGHNT, CDR2 YYREEE (reference sequence). The CDR3 extends over 15 amino acids. V lost 4 bases and J lost 3, with 14 bases in between. CDR3 in DNA: TGTGCCAGCAGCAAAACAGGGAATGGCAAAAACATTCAGTACTTC. Translated: CASSKTGNGKNIQYF.